The 23 T cell receptor beta chains reported below all come from one sample, sequenced in a study of T cells expressing NK-cell markers. Using the 5' RACE reads, TCRdb records one entry per CDR3 protein without DNA. This table lists over 100,000 distinct CDR3 sequences. Source material: blood T cells: a sorted CD56 or NKG2C T cell subset, CD4+ or CD8+ T cells, or bulk PBMC T cells (not recorded which). These receptor sequences come from a woman aged 18 to 75 in good health.

The gene calls are TRBV10-2 and TRBJ2-1; the D call from TCRdb, TRBD2, cannot be confirmed without DNA. CDR1 is WSHSY and CDR2 is SAAADI in the germline V gene. The CDR3 contains 13 residues. CDR3 sequence reads: CASETGTRNEQFF.

The chain recombines TRBV20-1 with TRBJ2-3; the D call of TRBD1 rests on TCRdb alone, since no DNA is present to check it. The CDR3 covers 13 residues. The germline gives CDR1 DFQATT, CDR2 SNEGSKA (reference sequence). The CDR3 sequence: CSASGESVDTQYF.

This chain links TRBV7-9 with TRBJ2-7; the D call of TRBD1 rests on TCRdb alone, since no DNA is present to check it. The CDR3 runs to 12 residues. The germline V gene encodes CDR1 SEHNR and CDR2 FQNEAQ (reference sequence). CDR3 loop: CASAGGADEQYF.

The V call is TRBV27, the J call TRBJ2-3. Germline CDR1 is MNHEY and CDR2 is SMNVEV (reference sequence). The CDR3 is made up of 14 amino acids. The CDR3 here is CASSLGGNPDTQYF.

The V gene is TRBV12-3 or TRBV12-4, the J gene TRBJ1-4; TCRdb's D call of TRBD1 is untestable without DNA. The CDR3 length is 15 residues. CDR3 loop: CASSHATGDHEKLFF.

The chain uses TRBV19 and TRBJ1-1; TCRdb reports TRBD1, a call that lacks DNA to check it against. The CDR3 has 14 amino acids. The germline CDR1 and CDR2 sequences are LNHDA and SQIVND (reference sequence). The CDR3 spells CASTLTGGNTEAFF.

The rearrangement uses TRBV4-1 and TRBJ1-5. Germline values: CDR1 MGHRA, CDR2 YSYEKL. CDR3 length: 15 amino acids. CDR3 sequence: CASSQDVPGNQPQHF.

The rearrangement links TRBV6-5 to TRBJ1-3. In germline, CDR1 is MNHEY, CDR2 SVGAGI. The CDR3 runs 13 residues. CDR3 loop: CASQGYSGNTIYF.

This chain connects TRBV28 to TRBJ2-7; the D call from TCRdb, TRBD1, cannot be confirmed without DNA. CDR1 and CDR2 (germline): MDHEN, SYDVKM. The length of the CDR3 is 15 residues. CDR3 sequence: CASNHPGEGAYEQYF.

The chain carries TRBV7-3 and TRBJ2-6. This CDR3 is 14 amino acids long. The germline V gene encodes CDR1 SGHTA and CDR2 FQGTGA. The CDR3 here is CASSAYGGANVLTF.

V gene TRBV7-2 combines with J gene TRBJ2-7; TCRdb lists TRBD1, though no DNA is available to test this call. CDR1 is SGHTA, CDR2 FQGNSA, per germline. This CDR3 has 15 amino acids. CDR3 amino acids: CASSYGQGSSYEQYF.

The chain carries TRBV7-2 and TRBJ2-3; TCRdb outputs TRBD2, but without DNA this stays unchecked. CDR3 length equals 17 residues. Germline V CDR1 and CDR2: SGHTA, FQGNSA. The CDR3: CASRTGTSGGGPDTQYF.

The gene calls are TRBV12-3 or TRBV12-4 and TRBJ1-2; checking the TCRdb D call of TRBD1 is not possible without DNA. The CDR3 covers 14 residues. The CDR3 sequence: CASSLGQIVYGYTF.

This chain connects TRBV9 to TRBJ2-7; TCRdb gives TRBD2 as the D gene, but with no DNA this cannot be confirmed. This CDR3 has 15 amino acids. The germline CDR1 and CDR2 sequences are SGDLS and YYNGEE. This CDR3 reads CASSEGLSPSYEQYF.

The chain is built from TRBV5-4 and TRBJ2-1; TCRdb reports TRBD1, a call that lacks DNA to check it against. The CDR3 totals 15 residues. Germline CDR1 SGHNT, CDR2 YYREEE (reference sequence). CDR3 residues: CASSTRTGVYNEQFF. The full variable domain, completed using reference TRBV5-4 and TRBJ2-1, is ETGVTQSPTHLIKTRGQQVTLRCSSQSGHNTVSWYQQALGQGPQFIFQYYREEENGRGNFPPRFSGLQFPNYSSELNVNALELDDSALYLCASSTRTGVYNEQFFGPGTRLTVL.

The CDR3 region is CASSIALDNEQFF. V and J are TRBV19 and TRBJ2-1. The CDR3 consists of 13 residues. CDR1 is LNHDA and CDR2 is SQIVND in the germline V gene (reference sequence).

Frequency places this clonotype as large. This rearrangement joins TRBV12-3 or TRBV12-4 to TRBJ2-5; TCRdb names TRBD1, which stays unverified in the absence of DNA. The CDR3 consists of 21 residues. Here the CDR3 reads CASSFHPSSGTGGHLQETQYF.

This rearrangement joins TRBV27 to TRBJ2-1; TCRdb's D call, TRBD1, is unchecked because there is no DNA. The germline gives CDR1 MNHEY, CDR2 SMNVEV (reference sequence). CDR3 length: 16 amino acids. CDR3 protein: CASSLGGGATYNEQFF.

The rearrangement joins TRBV5-1 to TRBJ2-3. This CDR3 is 20 amino acids long. CDR1 is SGHRS and CDR2 is YFSETQ in the germline V gene. The CDR3: CASSSREVRTLTASTDTQYF.

This chain uses TRBV7-2 with TRBJ2-5; the D gene TCRdb calls, TRBD2, cannot be checked with no DNA. This CDR3 is built from 16 residues. Looked up from germline, CDR1 is SGHTA and CDR2 is FQGNSA. Here the CDR3 reads CASSLGATGGGETQYF.

The V and J genes are TRBV29-1 and TRBJ2-1; TCRdb names TRBD2, which stays unverified in the absence of DNA. CDR3 length equals 13 residues. CDR1 and CDR2 from the germline V gene are SQVTM and ANQGSEA. The CDR3 spells CSLTGTNYNEQFF.

This chain uses TRBV4-3 with TRBJ2-1; with no DNA, the TCRdb D assignment of TRBD1 cannot be verified. The CDR3 runs to 16 residues. Germline V CDR1 and CDR2: LGHNA, YSLEER. The CDR3: CASSLTRDRPYNEQFF.

This sequence joins TRBV27 and TRBJ2-5; TCRdb returns TRBD1, unconfirmable since there is no DNA. This CDR3 is built from 14 residues. The germline gives CDR1 MNHEY, CDR2 SMNVEV (reference sequence). CDR3 amino acids: CASGRGLDPSTQYF.